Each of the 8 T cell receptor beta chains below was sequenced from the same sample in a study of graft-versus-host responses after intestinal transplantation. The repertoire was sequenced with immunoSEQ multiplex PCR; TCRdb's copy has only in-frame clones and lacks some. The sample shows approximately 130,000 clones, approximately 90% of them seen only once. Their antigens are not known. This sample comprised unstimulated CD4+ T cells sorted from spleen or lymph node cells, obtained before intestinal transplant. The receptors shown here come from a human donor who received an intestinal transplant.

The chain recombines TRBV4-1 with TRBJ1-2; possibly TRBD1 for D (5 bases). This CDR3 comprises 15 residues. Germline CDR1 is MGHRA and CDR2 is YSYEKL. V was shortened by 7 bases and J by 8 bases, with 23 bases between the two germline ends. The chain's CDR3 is CASTLDGVGGIGYTF. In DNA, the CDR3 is TGCGCCAGCACTCTGGACGGCGTTGGGGGGATAGGCTACACCTTC.

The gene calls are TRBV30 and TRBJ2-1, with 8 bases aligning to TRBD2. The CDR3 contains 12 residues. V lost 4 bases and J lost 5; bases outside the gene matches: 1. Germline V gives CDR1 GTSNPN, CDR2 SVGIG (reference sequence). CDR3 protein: CAWNGGDNEQFF. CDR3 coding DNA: TGTGCCTGGAACGGGGGGGACAATGAGCAGTTCTTC.

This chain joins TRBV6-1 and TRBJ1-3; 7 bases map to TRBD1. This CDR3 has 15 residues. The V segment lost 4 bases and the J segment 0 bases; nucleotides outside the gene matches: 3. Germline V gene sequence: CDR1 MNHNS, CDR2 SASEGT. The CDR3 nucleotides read TGTGCCAGCAGTGGGACAGGCGGCTCTGGAAACACCATATATTTT. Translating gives CASSGTGGSGNTIYF.

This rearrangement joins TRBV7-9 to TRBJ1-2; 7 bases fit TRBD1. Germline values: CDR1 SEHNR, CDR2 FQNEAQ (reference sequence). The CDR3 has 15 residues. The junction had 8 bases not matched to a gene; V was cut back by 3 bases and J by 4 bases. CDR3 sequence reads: CASSLRDRDSYGYTF. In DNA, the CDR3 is TGTGCCAGCAGCTTGCGGGACAGAGACTCCTATGGCTACACCTTC.

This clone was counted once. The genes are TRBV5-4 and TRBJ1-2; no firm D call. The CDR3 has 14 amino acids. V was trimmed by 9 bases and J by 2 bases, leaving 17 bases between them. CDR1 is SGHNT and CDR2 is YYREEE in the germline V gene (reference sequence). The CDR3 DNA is TGTGCCACCTATAAAGGCGCCCCCAACTATGGCTACACCTTC. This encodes CATYKGAPNYGYTF.

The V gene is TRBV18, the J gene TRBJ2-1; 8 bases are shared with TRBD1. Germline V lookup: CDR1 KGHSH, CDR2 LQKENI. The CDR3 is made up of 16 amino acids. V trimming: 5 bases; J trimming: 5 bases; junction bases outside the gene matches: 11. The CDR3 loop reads CASSSTAGTGHNEQFF. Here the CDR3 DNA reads TGTGCCAGCTCATCTACCGCCGGGACAGGACACAATGAGCAGTTCTTC.

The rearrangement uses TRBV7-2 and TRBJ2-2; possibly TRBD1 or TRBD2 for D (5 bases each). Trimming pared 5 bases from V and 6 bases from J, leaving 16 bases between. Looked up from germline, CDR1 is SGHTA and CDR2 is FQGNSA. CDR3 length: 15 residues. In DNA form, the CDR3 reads TGTGCCAGCAGCACGGGACCTGGTTTGGCCGGGGAGCTGTTTTTT. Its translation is CASSTGPGLAGELFF.

In DNA, the CDR3 is TGCGCCAGCAGCGCGGCGGGGGGGCTGGGGAACACTGAAGCTTTCTTT. It encodes CASSAAGGLGNTEAFF. J is TRBJ1-1 and V is TRBV5-1; D might be TRBD1 (6 bases). This CDR3 region has 16 residues. Germline-derived CDR1 and CDR2 are SGHRS and YFSETQ. With 4 bases removed from V and 1 base from J, the gap between germline ends came to 17 bases.